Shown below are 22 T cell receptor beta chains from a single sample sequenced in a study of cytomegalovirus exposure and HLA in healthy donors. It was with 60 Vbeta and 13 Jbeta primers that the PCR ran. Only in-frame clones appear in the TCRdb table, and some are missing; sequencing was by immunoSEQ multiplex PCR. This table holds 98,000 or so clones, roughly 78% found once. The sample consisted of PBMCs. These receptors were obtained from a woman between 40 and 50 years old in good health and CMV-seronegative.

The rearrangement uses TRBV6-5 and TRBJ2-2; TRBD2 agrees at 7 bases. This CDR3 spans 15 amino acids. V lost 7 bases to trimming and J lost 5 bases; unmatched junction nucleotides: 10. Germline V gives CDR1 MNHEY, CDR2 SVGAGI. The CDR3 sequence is CASNGAGVRTGELFF. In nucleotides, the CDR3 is TGTGCCAGCAACGGTGCGGGAGTGAGGACCGGGGAGCTGTTTTTT.

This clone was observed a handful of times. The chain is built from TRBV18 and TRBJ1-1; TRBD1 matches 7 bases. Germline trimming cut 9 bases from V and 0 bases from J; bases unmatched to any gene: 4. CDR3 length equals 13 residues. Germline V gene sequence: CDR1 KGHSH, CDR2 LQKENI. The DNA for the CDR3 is TGTGCCAGTCGGGACAGCTTGAACACTGAAGCTTTCTTT. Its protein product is CASRDSLNTEAFF.

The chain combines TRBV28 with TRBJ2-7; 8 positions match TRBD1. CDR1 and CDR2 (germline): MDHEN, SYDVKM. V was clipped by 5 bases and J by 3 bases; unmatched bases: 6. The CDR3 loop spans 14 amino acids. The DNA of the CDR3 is TGTGCCAGCAGTCCCGGGACAGGTTTCTACGAGCAGTACTTC. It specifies CASSPGTGFYEQYF.

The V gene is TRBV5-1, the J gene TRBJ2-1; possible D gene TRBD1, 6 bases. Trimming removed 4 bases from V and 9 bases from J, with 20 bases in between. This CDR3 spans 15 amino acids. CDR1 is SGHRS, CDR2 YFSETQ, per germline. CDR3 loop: CASSGAQGLMVEQFF. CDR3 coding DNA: TGCGCCAGCAGCGGAGCACAGGGCCTCATGGTTGAGCAGTTCTTC.

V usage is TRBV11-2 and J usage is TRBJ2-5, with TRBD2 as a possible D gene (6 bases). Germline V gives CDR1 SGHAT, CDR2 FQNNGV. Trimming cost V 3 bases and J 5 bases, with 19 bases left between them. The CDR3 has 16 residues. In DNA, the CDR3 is TGTGCCAGCAGCTTGAGGGACTTGGTGGTTGTGGAGACCCAGTACTTC. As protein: CASSLRDLVVVETQYF.

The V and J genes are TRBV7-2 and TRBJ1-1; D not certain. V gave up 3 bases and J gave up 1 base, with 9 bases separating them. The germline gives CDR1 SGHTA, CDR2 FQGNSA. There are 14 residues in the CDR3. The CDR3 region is CASSFQATNTEAFF. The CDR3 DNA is TGTGCCAGCAGCTTTCAGGCGACGAACACTGAAGCTTTCTTT.

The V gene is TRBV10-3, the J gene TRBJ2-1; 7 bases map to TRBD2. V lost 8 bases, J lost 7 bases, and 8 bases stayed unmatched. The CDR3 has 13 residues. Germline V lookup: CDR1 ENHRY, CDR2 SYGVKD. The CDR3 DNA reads TGTGCCATCGGAAGCGGGAAAGGAAATGAGCAGTTCTTC. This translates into CAIGSGKGNEQFF.

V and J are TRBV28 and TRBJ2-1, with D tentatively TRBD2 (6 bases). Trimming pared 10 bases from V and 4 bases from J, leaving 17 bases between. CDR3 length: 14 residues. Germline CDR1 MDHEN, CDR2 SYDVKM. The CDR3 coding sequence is TGTGCCACCCACCGGGGTGGGAGGTACAATGAGCAGTTCTTC. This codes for CATHRGGRYNEQFF.

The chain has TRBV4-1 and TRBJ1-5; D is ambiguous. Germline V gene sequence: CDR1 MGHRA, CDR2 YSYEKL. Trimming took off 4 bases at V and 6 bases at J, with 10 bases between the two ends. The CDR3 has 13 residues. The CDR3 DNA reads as TGCGCCAGCAGCCTTACAGTAAGTCAGCCCCAGCATTTT. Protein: CASSLTVSQPQHF.

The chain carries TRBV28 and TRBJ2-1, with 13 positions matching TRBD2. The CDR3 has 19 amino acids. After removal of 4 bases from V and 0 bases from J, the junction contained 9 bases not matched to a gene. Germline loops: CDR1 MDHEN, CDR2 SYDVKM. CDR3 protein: CASSSPGLAGTSSYNEQFF. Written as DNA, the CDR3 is TGTGCCAGCAGTTCTCCGGGACTAGCGGGGACTAGCTCCTACAATGAGCAGTTCTTC.

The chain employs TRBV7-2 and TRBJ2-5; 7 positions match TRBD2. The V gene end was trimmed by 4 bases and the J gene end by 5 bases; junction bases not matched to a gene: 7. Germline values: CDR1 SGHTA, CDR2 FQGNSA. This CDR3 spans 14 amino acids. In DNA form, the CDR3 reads TGTGCCAGCAGCTCCGGGACTATCTTGGAGACCCAGTACTTC. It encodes CASSSGTILETQYF.

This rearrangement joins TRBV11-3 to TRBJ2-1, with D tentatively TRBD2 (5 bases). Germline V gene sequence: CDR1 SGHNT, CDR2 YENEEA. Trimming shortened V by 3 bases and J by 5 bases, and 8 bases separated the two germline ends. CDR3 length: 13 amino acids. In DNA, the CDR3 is TGTGCCAGCAGCTTCAGGACTGACAATGAGCAGTTCTTC. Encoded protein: CASSFRTDNEQFF.

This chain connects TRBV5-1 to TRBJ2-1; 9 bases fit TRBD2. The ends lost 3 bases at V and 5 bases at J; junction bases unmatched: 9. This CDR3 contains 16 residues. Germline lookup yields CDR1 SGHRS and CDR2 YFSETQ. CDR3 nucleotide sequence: TGCGCCAGCAGCTGGGGTCCTAGCGGGATGAACAATGAGCAGTTCTTC. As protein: CASSWGPSGMNNEQFF.

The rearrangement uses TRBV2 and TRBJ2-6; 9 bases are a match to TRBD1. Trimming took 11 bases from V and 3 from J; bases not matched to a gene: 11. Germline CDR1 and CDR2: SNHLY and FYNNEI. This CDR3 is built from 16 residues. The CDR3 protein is CAGRDRVVFGANVLTF. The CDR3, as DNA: TGTGCCGGCCGGGACAGGGTTGTCTTTGGGGCCAACGTCCTGACTTTC.

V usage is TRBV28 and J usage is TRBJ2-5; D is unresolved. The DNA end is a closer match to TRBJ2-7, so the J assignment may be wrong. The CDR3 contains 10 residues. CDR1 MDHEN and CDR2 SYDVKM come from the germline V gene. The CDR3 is CASSKCEQYF. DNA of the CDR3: TGTGCCAGCAGTAAATGCGAGCAGTACTTC.

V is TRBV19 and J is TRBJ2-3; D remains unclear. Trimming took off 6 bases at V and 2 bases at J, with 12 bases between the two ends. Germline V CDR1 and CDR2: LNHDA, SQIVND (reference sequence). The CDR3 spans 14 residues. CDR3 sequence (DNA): TGTGCCAGTAGAACTGGGCAAAACACAGATACGCAGTATTTT. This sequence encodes CASRTGQNTDTQYF. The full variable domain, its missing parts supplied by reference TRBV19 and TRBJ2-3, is DGGITQSPKYLFRKEGQNVTLSCEQNLNHDAMYWYRQDPGQGLRLIYYSQIVNDFQKGDIAEGYSVSREKKESFPLTVTSAQKNPTAFYLCASRTGQNTDTQYFGPGTRLTVL.

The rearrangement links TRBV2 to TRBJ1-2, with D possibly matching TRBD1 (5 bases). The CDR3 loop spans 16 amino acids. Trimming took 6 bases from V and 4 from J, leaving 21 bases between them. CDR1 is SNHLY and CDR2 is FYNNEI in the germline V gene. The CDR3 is CASSPIPSGHPYGYTF. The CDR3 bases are TGTGCCAGCAGCCCCATCCCAAGTGGACACCCCTATGGCTACACCTTC.

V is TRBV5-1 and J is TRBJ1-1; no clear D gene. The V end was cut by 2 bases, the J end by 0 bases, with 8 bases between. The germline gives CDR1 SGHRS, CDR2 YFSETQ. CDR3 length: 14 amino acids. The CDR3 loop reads CASSFDGLNTEAFF. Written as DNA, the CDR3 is TGCGCCAGCAGCTTCGACGGGTTGAACACTGAAGCTTTCTTT.

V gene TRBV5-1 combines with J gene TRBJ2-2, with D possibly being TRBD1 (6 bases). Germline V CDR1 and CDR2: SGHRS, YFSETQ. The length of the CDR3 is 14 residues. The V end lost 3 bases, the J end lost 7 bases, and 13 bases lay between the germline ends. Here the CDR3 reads CASSWTELGGELFF. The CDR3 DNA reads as TGCGCCAGCAGCTGGACAGAGCTTGGCGGGGAGCTGTTTTTT.

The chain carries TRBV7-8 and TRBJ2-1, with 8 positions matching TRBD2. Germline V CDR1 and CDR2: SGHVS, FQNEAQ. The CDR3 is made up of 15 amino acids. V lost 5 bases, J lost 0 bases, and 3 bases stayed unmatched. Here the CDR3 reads CASSVTSGSYNEQFF. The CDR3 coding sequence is TGTGCCAGCAGCGTAACTAGCGGCTCCTACAATGAGCAGTTCTTC.

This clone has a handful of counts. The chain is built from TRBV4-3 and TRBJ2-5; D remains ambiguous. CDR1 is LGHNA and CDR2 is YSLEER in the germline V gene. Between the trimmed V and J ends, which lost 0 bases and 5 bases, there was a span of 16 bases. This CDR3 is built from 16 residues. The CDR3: CASSQDYLGSGETQYF. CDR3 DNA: TGCGCCAGCAGCCAAGATTATCTAGGTTCCGGGGAGACCCAGTACTTC.

CDR3 protein: CASSEESYEQYF. CDR3 nucleotides: TGTGCCAGCAGCGAGGAGAGCTACGAGCAGTACTTC. The V and J genes are TRBV2 and TRBJ2-7; D unresolved. Looked up from germline, CDR1 is SNHLY and CDR2 is FYNNEI. This CDR3 comprises 12 residues. V was shortened by 6 bases and J by 3 bases, with 9 bases between the two germline ends.